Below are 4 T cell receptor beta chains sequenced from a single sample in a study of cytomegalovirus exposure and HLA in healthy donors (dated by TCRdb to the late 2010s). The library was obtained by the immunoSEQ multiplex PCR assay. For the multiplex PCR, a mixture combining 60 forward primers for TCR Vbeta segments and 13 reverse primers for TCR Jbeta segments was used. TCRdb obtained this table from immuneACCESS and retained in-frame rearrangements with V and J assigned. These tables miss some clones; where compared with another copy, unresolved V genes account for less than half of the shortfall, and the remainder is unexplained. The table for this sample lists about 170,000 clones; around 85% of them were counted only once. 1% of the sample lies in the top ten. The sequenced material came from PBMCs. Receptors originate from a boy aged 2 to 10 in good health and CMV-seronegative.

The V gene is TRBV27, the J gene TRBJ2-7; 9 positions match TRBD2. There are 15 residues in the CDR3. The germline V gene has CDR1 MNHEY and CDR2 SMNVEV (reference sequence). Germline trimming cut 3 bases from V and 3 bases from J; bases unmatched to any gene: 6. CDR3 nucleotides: TGTGCCAGCAGTTTTATGGCGGGAGGGCTCTACGAGCAGTACTTC. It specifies CASSFMAGGLYEQYF.

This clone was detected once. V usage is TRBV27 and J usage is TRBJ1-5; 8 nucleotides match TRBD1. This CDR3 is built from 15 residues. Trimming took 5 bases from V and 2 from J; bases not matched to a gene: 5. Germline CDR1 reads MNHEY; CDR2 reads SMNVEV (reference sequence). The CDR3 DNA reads TGTGCCAGCAGTACAGGGGGTTCTGGCAATCAGCCCCAGCATTTT. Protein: CASSTGGSGNQPQHF.

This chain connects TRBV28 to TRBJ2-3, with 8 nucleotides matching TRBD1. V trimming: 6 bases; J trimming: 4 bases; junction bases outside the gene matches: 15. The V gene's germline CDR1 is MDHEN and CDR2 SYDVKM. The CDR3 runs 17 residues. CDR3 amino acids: CASRERQGARVADTQYF. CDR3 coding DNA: TGTGCCAGCAGAGAAAGGCAGGGGGCAAGGGTAGCAGATACGCAGTATTTT.

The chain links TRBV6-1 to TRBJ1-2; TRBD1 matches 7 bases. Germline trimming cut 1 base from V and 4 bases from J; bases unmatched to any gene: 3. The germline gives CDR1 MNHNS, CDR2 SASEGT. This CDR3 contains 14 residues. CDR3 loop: CASSEETGIYGYTF. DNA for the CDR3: TGTGCCAGCAGTGAAGAGACAGGGATCTATGGCTACACCTTC.